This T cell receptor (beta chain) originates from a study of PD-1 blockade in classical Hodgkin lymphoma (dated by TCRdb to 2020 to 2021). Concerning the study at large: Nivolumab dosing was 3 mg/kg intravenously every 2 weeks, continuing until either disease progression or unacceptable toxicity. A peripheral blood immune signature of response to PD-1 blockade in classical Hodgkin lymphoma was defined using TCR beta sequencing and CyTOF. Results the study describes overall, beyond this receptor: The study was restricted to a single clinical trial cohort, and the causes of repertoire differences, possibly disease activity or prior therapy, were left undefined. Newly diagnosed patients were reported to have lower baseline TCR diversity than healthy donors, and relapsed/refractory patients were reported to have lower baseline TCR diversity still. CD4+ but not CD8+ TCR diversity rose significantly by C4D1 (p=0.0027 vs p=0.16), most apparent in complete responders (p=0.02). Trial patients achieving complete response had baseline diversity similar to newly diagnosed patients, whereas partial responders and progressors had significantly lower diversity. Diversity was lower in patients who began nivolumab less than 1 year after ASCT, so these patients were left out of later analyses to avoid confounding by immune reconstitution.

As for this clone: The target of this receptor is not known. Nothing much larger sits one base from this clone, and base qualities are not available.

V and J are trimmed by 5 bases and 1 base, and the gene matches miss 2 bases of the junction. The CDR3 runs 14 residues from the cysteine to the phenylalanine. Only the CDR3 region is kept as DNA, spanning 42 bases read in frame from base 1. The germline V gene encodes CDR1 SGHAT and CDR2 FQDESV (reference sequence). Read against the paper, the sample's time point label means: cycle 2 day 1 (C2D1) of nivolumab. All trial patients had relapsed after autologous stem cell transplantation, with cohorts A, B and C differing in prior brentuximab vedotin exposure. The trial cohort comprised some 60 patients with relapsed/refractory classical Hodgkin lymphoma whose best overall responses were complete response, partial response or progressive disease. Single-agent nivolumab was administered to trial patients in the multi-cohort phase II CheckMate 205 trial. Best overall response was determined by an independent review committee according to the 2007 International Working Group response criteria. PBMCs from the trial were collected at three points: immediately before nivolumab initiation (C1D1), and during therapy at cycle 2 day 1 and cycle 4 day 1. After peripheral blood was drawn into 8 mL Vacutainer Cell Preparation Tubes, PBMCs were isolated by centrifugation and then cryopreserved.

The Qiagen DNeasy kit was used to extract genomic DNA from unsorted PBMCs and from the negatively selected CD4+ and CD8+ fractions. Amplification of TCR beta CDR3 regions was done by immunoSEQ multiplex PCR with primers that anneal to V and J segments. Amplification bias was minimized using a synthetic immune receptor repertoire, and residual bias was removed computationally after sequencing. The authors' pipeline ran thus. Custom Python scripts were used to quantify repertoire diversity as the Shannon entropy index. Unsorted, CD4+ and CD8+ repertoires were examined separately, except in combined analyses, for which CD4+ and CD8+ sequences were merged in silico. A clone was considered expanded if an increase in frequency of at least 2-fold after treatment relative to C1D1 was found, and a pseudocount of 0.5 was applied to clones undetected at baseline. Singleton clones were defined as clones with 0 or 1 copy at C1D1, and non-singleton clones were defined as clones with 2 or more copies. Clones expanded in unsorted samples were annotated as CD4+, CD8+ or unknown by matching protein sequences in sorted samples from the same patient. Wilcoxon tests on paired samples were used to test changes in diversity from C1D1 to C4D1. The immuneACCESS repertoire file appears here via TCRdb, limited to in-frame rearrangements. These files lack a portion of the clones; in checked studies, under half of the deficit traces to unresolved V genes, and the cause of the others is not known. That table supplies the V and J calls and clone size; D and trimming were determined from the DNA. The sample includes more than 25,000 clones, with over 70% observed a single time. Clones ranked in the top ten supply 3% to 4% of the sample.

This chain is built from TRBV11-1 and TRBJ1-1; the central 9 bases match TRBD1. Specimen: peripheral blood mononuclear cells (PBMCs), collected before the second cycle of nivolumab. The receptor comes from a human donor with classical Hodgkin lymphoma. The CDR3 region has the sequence CASSLGQGNTEAFF. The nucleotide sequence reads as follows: TGTGCCAGCAGCCTGGGACAGGGGAACACTGAAGCTTTCTTT.